Given below is one T cell receptor beta chain in context. As yet, its antigen is unknown. Using immunoSEQ multiplex PCR, the repertoire was profiled, and TCRdb retains in-frame clones only, with some absent. Of approximately 150,000 clones detected, about nine tenths appear once; the ten largest clones hold roughly 2.8%. CDR3 length equals 17 residues. Germline CDR1 and CDR2: SGHTS and YDEGEE. The germline V and J ends were trimmed by 0 bases and 0 bases, with 13 bases remaining between them. The sample comes from a study of T cell responses to AZD1222 COVID-19 vaccine. Study-level results: There were mostly white British donors and more females than males, and clonal diversity was possibly underestimated.

This specimen consisted of peripheral blood, obtained on day 0 of AZD1222 vaccination. The gene calls are TRBV5-8 and TRBJ1-5; the D gene is possibly TRBD1 (6 bases). This clonotype was obtained from an adult in good health. The CDR3 protein is CASSLADRLYSNQPQHF. The CDR3 region has the DNA TGTGCCAGCAGCTTGGCTGACAGGCTCTATAGCAATCAGCCCCAGCATTTT.